The present TCR beta chain was sequenced within a study of T cell changes during pregnancy in multiple sclerosis. Produced via immunoSEQ multiplex PCR; TCRdb's table is partial and in-frame only. Of 65,000 to 75,000 clones in the sample, over 80% were seen once. Germline CDR1 reads SGDLS; CDR2 reads YYNGEE. With V trimmed by 6 bases and J by 1 base, 13 bases remained unmatched. This CDR3 has 17 residues. The receptor was isolated from a female donor in good health, enrolled as a control in a pregnancy study. The sample in question was CD8+ T cells from peripheral blood mononuclear cells, obtained in the third trimester of pregnancy. The V and J genes are TRBV9 and TRBJ2-3; 8 bases agree with TRBD1. Written as DNA, the CDR3 is TGTGCCAGCACGCGAATTACAGGGGGAATCGGCACAGATACGCAGTATTTT. Amino acids: CASTRITGGIGTDTQYF.